Below are 22 T cell receptor beta chains sequenced from a single sample in a study of shared clonotypes between healthy human individuals (TCRdb year 2020). Library preparation used the immunoSEQ multiplex PCR assay. The immuneACCESS repertoire file appears here via TCRdb, limited to in-frame rearrangements. These files lack a portion of the clones; in checked studies, under half of the deficit traces to unresolved V genes, and the cause of the others is not known. For this sample the table gives millions of clones, of which roughly 96% were detected only once. The top ten constitute 0.1% to 0.15% of the sample. The sequencing sample was made of naive CD4+ T cells sorted from blood. The label giving this sample's cell subset or site can be read as: CD45RA+ positively selected. The receptor source for this set is a man in his late teens or twenties in good health.

On this clone itself: The same CDR3 is also encoded by other DNA sequences in this sample. The chain links TRBV5-1 to TRBJ2-3; maybe TRBD2 (6 bases). Germline assignment: CDR1 SGHRS and CDR2 YFSETQ. V dropped 3 bases and J dropped 1 base, with 12 bases sitting between them. There are 15 residues in the CDR3. CDR3 in amino acids: CASSSRTGGTDTQYF. The CDR3 bases are TGCGCCAGCAGCTCTAGGACGGGGGGCACAGATACGCAGTATTTT.

J is TRBJ2-5 and V is TRBV7-6; the match to TRBD2 covers 14 bases. Trimming took 5 bases from V and 5 from J; bases not matched to a gene: 4. Germline V gives CDR1 SGHVS, CDR2 FNYEAQ. CDR3 size: 15 residues. Here the CDR3 DNA reads TGTGCCAGCAGCCAGGGACTAGCGGGAGTCGAGACCCAGTACTTC. Translation gives CASSQGLAGVETQYF.

This sequence joins TRBV28 and TRBJ2-1, with D possibly being TRBD1 (6 bases). This CDR3 region has 15 residues. Germline V gene sequence: CDR1 MDHEN, CDR2 SYDVKM. V lost 6 bases and J 2 bases, leaving 14 bases between the germline ends. Here the CDR3 reads CASRSAGVPYNEQFF. The CDR3, as DNA: TGTGCCAGCAGATCCGCAGGGGTTCCCTACAATGAGCAGTTCTTC.

The gene calls are TRBV30 and TRBJ2-1, with D perhaps TRBD2 (5 bases). The CDR3 consists of 15 residues. The V and J ends lost 1 base and 0 bases respectively, with 10 bases between them. Germline lookup yields CDR1 GTSNPN and CDR2 SVGIG (reference sequence). As DNA, the CDR3 is TGTGCCTGGAGTGGGAGGTCAAGCTCCTACAATGAGCAGTTCTTC. This translates into CAWSGRSSSYNEQFF.

The V and J genes are TRBV18 and TRBJ2-5; unclear D gene. The germline CDR1 and CDR2 sequences are KGHSH and LQKENI. V was cut by 3 bases and J by 5 bases, with 13 bases left in between. The CDR3 has 14 residues. The CDR3 sequence is CASSPQILEETQYF. CDR3 in DNA: TGTGCCAGCTCACCCCAGATCCTTGAGGAGACCCAGTACTTC.

The chain couples TRBV12-5 to TRBJ1-1; D not resolved. Germline CDR1 and CDR2: LGHNT and FRNRAP. Trimming left V 5 bases short and J 4 bases short, with 11 bases between. The CDR3 spans 13 residues. The CDR3 loop is CASGIDLGTEAFF. The CDR3 DNA reads TGTGCTAGTGGTATCGACCTGGGCACTGAAGCTTTCTTT.

V usage is TRBV6-5 and J usage is TRBJ1-2, with TRBD1 matching over 7 bases. The CDR3 is made up of 16 amino acids. In germline, CDR1 is MNHEY, CDR2 SVGAGI. Trimming removed 4 bases from V and 8 bases from J; junction bases left unmatched: 16. The CDR3 sequence is CASSFLGQTTIRGYTF. CDR3 sequence (DNA): TGTGCCAGCAGTTTTCTGGGACAGACCACCATCAGGGGCTACACCTTC.

In the case of this clone: At the DNA level, this CDR3 is encoded by other sequences in the same sample as well. The V and J genes are TRBV29-1 and TRBJ2-7, with 7 nucleotides matching TRBD1. The germline V gene encodes CDR1 SQVTM and CDR2 ANQGSEA. CDR3 length equals 13 residues. Unmatched junction bases numbered 2, after V lost 1 base and J lost 2 bases. CDR3 nucleotides: TGCAGCGTTGAAGGACAGGGCGCCTACGAGCAGTACTTC. This codes for CSVEGQGAYEQYF.

The CDR3 region is CASSFRASEAFF. Written as DNA, the CDR3 is TGTGCCAGCAGCTTTAGGGCCAGTGAAGCTTTCTTT. The chain combines TRBV7-9 with TRBJ1-1; D remains unclear. Per the germline V gene, CDR1 is SEHNR and CDR2 is FQNEAQ (reference sequence). CDR3 size: 12 residues. Trimming took 3 bases from V and 7 from J, leaving 9 bases between them.

This chain links TRBV29-1 with TRBJ2-7; weak D call: TRBD1 (5 bases). The length of the CDR3 is 12 residues. Germline V gene sequence: CDR1 SQVTM, CDR2 ANQGSEA. V lost 4 bases, J lost 2 bases, and 9 bases lay in between. This chain's CDR3 is CSVADSTYEQYF. DNA of the CDR3: TGCAGCGTTGCCGACAGTACCTACGAGCAGTACTTC.

This clone was counted a single time. V and J are TRBV7-9 and TRBJ1-2; 9 bases map to TRBD1. Losses at the gene ends were 4 bases for V and 8 bases for J; bases not matched to a gene: 5. In germline, CDR1 is SEHNR, CDR2 FQNEAQ (reference sequence). CDR3 length: 13 amino acids. The CDR3 is CASSSGQGGGYTF. As DNA, the CDR3 is TGTGCCAGCAGCTCGGGACAGGGAGGAGGCTACACCTTC.

The chain is built from TRBV18 and TRBJ1-3; D call uncertain. The V end was cut by 2 bases, the J end by 6 bases, with 11 bases between. This CDR3 contains 14 residues. Germline V gives CDR1 KGHSH, CDR2 LQKENI. CDR3 nucleotides: TGTGCCAGCTCACCATTGGGGAATGAAAACACCATATATTTT. Translating gives CASSPLGNENTIYF.

On this clone: This specimen includes other DNA sequences encoding the same CDR3. The chain joins TRBV9 to TRBJ1-2; TRBD1 might be the D (6 bases). There are 13 residues in the CDR3. Deletions cut 4 bases from V and 2 bases from J, with 9 bases between. CDR1 is SGDLS, CDR2 YYNGEE, per germline. Here the CDR3 DNA reads TGTGCCAGCAGCAAAGACAGGAACTATGGCTACACCTTC. It specifies CASSKDRNYGYTF. The full variable domain, with the rest looked up from reference TRBV9 and TRBJ1-2, is DSGVTQTPKHLITATGQRVTLRCSPRSGDLSVYWYQQSLDQGLQFLIQYYNGEERAKGNILERFSAQQFPDLHSELNLSSLELGDSALYFCASSKDRNYGYTFGSGTRLTVV.

The chain uses TRBV5-1 and TRBJ1-1; D is possibly TRBD1 (6 bases). The CDR3 sequence is 17 residues long. Trimming cost V 3 bases and J 1 base, with 19 bases left between them. Germline CDR1 is SGHRS and CDR2 is YFSETQ. The CDR3 reads CASSSEGGQNPNTEAFF. In DNA form, the CDR3 reads TGCGCCAGCAGCTCCGAGGGGGGGCAAAACCCGAACACTGAAGCTTTCTTT.

The chain is built from TRBV7-3 and TRBJ1-1; TRBD1 is a possible D gene (6 bases). Trimming stripped 5 bases from V and 5 bases from J, with 15 bases between. CDR3 size: 14 residues. Germline CDR1 SGHTA, CDR2 FQGTGA. The CDR3: CASSVQGGFTEAFF. CDR3 in DNA: TGTGCCAGCAGCGTACAGGGTGGGTTTACTGAAGCTTTCTTT.

This chain uses TRBV6-5 with TRBJ2-1, with 14 bases that match TRBD2. CDR3 length: 15 amino acids. The ends lost 4 bases at V and 5 bases at J; junction bases unmatched: 1. The germline gives CDR1 MNHEY, CDR2 SVGAGI. The CDR3 DNA reads as TGTGCCAGCAGTTGGACTAGCGGGGGGAACAATGAGCAGTTCTTC. Its translation is CASSWTSGGNNEQFF.

The V and J genes are TRBV30 and TRBJ1-2, with D hard to call. Trimming removed 5 bases at V and 2 bases at J, with 12 bases between. The CDR3 contains 13 residues. CDR1 and CDR2 from the germline V gene are GTSNPN and SVGIG (reference sequence). The CDR3 nucleotides are TGTGCCTGGTCGGGAGGGAAGAACTATGGCTACACCTTC. It encodes CAWSGGKNYGYTF. Full variable domain (remainder filled in from reference TRBV30 and TRBJ1-2): SQTIHQWPATLVQPVGSPLSLECTVEGTSNPNLYWYRQAAGRGLQLLFYSVGIGQISSEVPQNLSASRPQDRQFILSSKKLLLSDSGFYLCAWSGGKNYGYTFGSGTRLTVV.

The CDR3 DNA reads TGTGCCAGCAGGGGTGGGTACCCTATGCACGAGCAGTACTTC. Encoded protein: CASRGGYPMHEQYF. This chain uses TRBV7-8 with TRBJ2-7; D remains unclear. The germline gives CDR1 SGHVS, CDR2 FQNEAQ. Trimming shortened V by 6 bases and J by 5 bases, and 17 bases separated the two germline ends. The CDR3 length is 14 residues.

To note about this clone: Within the sample, other DNA sequences also encode this same CDR3. V usage is TRBV10-3 and J usage is TRBJ2-1; a possible D gene is TRBD2 (5 bases). Germline V gives CDR1 ENHRY, CDR2 SYGVKD. V gave up 9 bases and J gave up 0 bases, with 12 bases separating them. The CDR3 has 14 amino acids. CDR3: CAITSGSSYNEQFF. The CDR3 region has the DNA TGTGCCATAACAAGCGGATCCTCCTACAATGAGCAGTTCTTC.

Of note for this clone: Other DNA sequences within the sample encode an identical CDR3. The chain is built from TRBV5-1 and TRBJ2-2; D not certain. CDR1 is SGHRS, CDR2 YFSETQ, per germline. The CDR3 extends over 14 amino acids. V lost 1 base and J 0 bases, leaving 4 bases between the germline ends. This CDR3 reads CASSLSANTGELFF. CDR3 sequence (DNA): TGCGCCAGCAGCTTGTCCGCGAACACCGGGGAGCTGTTTTTT.

In regard to this clone: Other nucleotide sequences in the sample specify the same CDR3. The V call is TRBV6-5, the J call TRBJ2-7; 7 bases map to TRBD1. The CDR3 is 15 residues long. The ends lost 2 bases at V and 2 bases at J; junction bases unmatched: 6. Germline V gene lookup returns CDR1 MNHEY and CDR2 SVGAGI. The CDR3 sequence: CASSYAGTATYEQYF. In nucleotides, the CDR3 is TGTGCCAGCAGTTACGCCGGGACAGCGACCTACGAGCAGTACTTC.

J is TRBJ2-3 and V is TRBV10-3, with D maybe TRBD2 (5 bases). The V end lost 11 bases, the J end lost 6 bases, and 15 bases lay between the germline ends. The CDR3 covers 12 residues. Germline CDR1 and CDR2: ENHRY and SYGVKD. The CDR3 is CAGRGNGDTQYF. CDR3 sequence (DNA): TGTGCCGGGAGAGGGAACGGCGATACGCAGTATTTT.